This T cell receptor beta chain was sequenced for a study of cytomegalovirus exposure and HLA in healthy donors. Study-level background: In an earlier analysis, 90 million to 120 million unique TCR beta sequences were found from some 180 million T cells.

The PCR ran on 60 Vbeta and 13 Jbeta primers. Using immunoSEQ multiplex PCR, the repertoire was profiled, and TCRdb retains in-frame clones only, with some absent. The sample gives around 210,000 clones, roughly 80% of which show up once; about 2.8% is in the top ten. The CDR3 consists of 15 residues. Between the trimmed V and J ends, which lost 1 base and 6 bases, there was a span of 16 bases. Germline V gene lookup returns CDR1 SGHRS and CDR2 YFSETQ. Study-level points and caveats: A cluster of highly shared sequence variants was likely a sequencing artifact. Researchers had no immune exposure information except CMV serostatus available.

Turning to this clone: Its target is unknown.

The sequence came from a woman in her twenties or thirties in good health and CMV-seronegative. The gene calls are TRBV5-1 and TRBJ1-2; D remains ambiguous. Material: PBMCs. CDR3 loop: CASSLTAEPVNGYTF. As DNA, the CDR3 is TGCGCCAGCAGCTTGACAGCCGAACCAGTGAATGGCTACACCTTC.